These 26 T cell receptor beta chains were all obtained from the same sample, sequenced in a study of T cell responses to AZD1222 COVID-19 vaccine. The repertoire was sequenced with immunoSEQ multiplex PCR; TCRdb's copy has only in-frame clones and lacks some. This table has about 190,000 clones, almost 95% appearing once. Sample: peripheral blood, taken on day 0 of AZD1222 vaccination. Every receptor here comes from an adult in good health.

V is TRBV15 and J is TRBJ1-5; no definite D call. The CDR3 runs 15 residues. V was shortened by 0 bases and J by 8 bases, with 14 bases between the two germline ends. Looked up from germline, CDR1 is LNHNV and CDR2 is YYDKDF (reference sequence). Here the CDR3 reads CATSRDLGLSEPQHF. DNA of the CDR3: TGTGCCACCAGCAGAGATCTAGGGTTGTCAGAGCCCCAGCATTTT.

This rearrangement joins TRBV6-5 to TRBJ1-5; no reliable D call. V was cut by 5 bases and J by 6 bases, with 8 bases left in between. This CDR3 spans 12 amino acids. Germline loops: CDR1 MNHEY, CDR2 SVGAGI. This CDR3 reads CASSLPGQPQHF. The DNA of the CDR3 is TGTGCCAGCAGTCTCCCGGGTCAGCCCCAGCATTTT.

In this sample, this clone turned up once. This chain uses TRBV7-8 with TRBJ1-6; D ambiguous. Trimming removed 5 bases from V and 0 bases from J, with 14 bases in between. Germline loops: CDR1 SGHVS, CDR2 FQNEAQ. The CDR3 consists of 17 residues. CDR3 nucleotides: TGTGCCAGCAGCCCGGTGGCATCTTTCTCCTATAATTCACCCCTCCACTTT. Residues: CASSPVASFSYNSPLHF.

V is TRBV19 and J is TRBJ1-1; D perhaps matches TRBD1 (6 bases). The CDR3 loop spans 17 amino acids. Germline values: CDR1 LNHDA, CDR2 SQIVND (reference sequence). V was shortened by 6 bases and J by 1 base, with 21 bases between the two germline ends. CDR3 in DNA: TGTGCCAGTAGCTCCCTACTCGACAGGAGGGCGAACACTGAAGCTTTCTTT. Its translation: CASSSLLDRRANTEAFF. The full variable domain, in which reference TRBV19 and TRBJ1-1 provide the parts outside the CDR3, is DGGITQSPKYLFRKEGQNVTLSCEQNLNHDAMYWYRQDPGQGLRLIYYSQIVNDFQKGDIAEGYSVSREKKESFPLTVTSAQKNPTAFYLCASSSLLDRRANTEAFFGQGTRLTVV.

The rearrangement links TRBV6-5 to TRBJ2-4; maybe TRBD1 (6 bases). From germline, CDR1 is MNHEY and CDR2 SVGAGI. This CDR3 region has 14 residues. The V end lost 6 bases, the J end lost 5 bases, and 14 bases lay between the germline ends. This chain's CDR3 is CASRSYRDENIQYF. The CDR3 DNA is TGTGCCAGCAGGTCCTACAGGGACGAAAACATTCAGTACTTC.

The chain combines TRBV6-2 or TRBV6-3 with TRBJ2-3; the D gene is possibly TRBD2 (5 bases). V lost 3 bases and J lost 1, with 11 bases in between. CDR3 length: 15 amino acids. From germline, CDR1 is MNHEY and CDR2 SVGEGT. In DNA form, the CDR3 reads TGTGCCAGCAGTTATGGTTCGCGGGGCACAGATACGCAGTATTTT. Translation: CASSYGSRGTDTQYF.

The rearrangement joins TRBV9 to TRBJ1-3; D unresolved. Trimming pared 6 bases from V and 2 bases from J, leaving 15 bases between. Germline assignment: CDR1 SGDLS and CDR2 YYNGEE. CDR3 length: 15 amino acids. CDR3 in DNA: TGTGCCAGCACCCCCGTCCCGACGCCTGGAAACACCATATATTTT. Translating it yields CASTPVPTPGNTIYF.

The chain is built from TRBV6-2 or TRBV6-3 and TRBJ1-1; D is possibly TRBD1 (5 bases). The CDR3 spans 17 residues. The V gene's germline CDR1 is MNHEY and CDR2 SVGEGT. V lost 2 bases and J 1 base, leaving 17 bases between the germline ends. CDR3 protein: CASSYPTVGRRNTEAFF. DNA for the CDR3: TGTGCCAGCAGTTACCCCACCGTGGGACGCCGGAACACTGAAGCTTTCTTT.

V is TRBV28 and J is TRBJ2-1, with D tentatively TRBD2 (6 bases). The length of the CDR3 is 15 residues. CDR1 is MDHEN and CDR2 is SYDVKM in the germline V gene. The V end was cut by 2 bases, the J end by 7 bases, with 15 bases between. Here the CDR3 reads CASSLRETAGNEQFF. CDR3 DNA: TGTGCCAGCAGTTTAAGGGAGACGGCGGGAAATGAGCAGTTCTTC.

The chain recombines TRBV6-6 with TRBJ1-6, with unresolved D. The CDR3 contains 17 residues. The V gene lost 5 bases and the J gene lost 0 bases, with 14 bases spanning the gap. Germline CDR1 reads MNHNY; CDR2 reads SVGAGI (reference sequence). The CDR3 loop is CASSRRTASSYNSPLHF. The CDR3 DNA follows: TGTGCCAGCAGTCGCCGGACGGCCAGCTCCTATAATTCACCCCTCCACTTT.

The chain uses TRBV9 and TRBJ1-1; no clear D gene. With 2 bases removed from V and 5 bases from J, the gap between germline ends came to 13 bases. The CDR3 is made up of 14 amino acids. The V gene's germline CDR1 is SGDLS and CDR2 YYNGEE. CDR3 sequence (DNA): TGTGCCAGCAGCGTTGGAGGGAGCGGGACTGAAGCTTTCTTT. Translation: CASSVGGSGTEAFF.

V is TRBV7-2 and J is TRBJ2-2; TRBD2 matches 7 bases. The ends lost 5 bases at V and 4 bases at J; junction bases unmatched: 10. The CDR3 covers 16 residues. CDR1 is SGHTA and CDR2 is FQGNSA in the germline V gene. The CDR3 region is CASSPRTSALTGELFF. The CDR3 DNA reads TGTGCCAGCAGCCCCCGAACTAGCGCACTCACCGGGGAGCTGTTTTTT.

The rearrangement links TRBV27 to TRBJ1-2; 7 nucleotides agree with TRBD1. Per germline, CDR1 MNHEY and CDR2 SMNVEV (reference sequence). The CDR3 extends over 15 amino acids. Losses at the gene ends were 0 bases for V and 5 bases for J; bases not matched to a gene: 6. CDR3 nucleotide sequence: TGTGCCAGCAGTTTATCCCCCTCAGGGGGATATGGCTACACCTTC. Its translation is CASSLSPSGGYGYTF.

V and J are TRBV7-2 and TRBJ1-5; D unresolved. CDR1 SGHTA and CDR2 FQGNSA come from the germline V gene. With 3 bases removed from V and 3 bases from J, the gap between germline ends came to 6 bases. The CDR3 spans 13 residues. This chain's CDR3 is CASSFWDNQPQHF. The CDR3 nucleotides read TGTGCCAGCAGCTTCTGGGACAATCAGCCCCAGCATTTT.

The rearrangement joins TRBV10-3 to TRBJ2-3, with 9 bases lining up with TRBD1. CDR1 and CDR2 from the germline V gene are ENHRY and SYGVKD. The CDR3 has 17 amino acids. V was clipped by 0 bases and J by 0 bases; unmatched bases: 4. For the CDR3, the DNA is TGTGCCATCAGTGAGTCCCGGGACAGGGCTAGCACAGATACGCAGTATTTT. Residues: CAISESRDRASTDTQYF.

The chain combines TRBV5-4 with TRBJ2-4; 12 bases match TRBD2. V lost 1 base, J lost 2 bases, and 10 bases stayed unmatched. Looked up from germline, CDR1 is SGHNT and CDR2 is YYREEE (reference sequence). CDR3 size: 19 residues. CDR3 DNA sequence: TGTGCCAGCAGCTTGTTGGGGACTAGCGGGTTTGGGTCCAAAAACATTCAGTACTTC. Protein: CASSLLGTSGFGSKNIQYF.

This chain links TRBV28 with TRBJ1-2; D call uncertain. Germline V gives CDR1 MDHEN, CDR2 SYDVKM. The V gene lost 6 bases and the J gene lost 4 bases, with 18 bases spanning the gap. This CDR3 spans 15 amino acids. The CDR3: CASREVGGAAYGYTF. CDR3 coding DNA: TGTGCCAGCAGGGAGGTGGGCGGAGCCGCCTATGGCTACACCTTC.

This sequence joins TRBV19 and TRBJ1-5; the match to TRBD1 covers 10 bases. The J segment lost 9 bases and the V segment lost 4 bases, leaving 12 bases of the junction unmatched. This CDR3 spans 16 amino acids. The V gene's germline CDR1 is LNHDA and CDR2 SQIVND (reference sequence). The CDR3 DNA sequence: TGTGCCAGTAGTACCAAAGACAGGGGGCCGGAGAGGCCCCAGCATTTT. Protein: CASSTKDRGPERPQHF.

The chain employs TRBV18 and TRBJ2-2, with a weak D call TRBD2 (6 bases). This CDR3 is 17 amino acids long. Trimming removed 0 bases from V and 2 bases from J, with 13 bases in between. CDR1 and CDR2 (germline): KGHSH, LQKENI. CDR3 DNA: TGTGCCAGCTCACCACCGGGGACTTTTACTAACACCGGGGAGCTGTTTTTT. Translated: CASSPPGTFTNTGELFF. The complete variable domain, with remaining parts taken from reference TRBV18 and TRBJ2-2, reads NAGVMQNPRHLVRRRGQEARLRCSPMKGHSHVYWYRQLPEEGLKFMVYLQKENIIDESGMPKERFSAEFPKEGPSILRIQQVVRGDSAAYFCASSPPGTFTNTGELFFGEGSRLTVL.

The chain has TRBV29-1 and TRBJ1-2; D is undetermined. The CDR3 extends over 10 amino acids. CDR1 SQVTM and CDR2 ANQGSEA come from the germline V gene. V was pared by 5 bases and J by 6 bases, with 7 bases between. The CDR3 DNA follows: TGCAGCGTTAGTACAAATGGCTACACCTTC. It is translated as CSVSTNGYTF. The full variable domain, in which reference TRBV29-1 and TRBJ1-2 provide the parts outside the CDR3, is SAVISQKPSRDICQRGTSLTIQCQVDSQVTMMFWYRQQPGQSLTLIATANQGSEATYESGFVIDKFPISRPNLTFSTLTVSNMSPEDSSIYLCSVSTNGYTFGSGTRLTVV.

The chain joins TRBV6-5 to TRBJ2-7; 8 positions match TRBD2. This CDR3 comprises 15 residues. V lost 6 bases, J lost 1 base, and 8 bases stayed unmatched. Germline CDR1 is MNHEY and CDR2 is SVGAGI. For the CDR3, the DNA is TGTGCCAGCAGCCGGGAGGGAGGAAGTTCCTACGAGCAGTACTTC. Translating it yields CASSREGGSSYEQYF.

This chain's CDR3 is CASRPNLIHQPQHF. The CDR3, as DNA: TGTGCCAGCAGGCCGAACTTGATTCATCAGCCCCAGCATTTT. This sequence joins TRBV2 and TRBJ1-5; unclear D gene. The CDR3 is 14 amino acids. Trimming shortened V by 6 bases and J by 5 bases, and 14 bases separated the two germline ends. The germline V gene encodes CDR1 SNHLY and CDR2 FYNNEI.

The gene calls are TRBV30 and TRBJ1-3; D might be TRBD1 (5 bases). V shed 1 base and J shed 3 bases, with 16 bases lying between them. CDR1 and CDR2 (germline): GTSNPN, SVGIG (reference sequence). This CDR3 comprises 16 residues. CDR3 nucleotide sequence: TGTGCCTGGAGTGGGAATCCGGGACGTCGTGGAAACACCATATATTTT. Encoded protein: CAWSGNPGRRGNTIYF.

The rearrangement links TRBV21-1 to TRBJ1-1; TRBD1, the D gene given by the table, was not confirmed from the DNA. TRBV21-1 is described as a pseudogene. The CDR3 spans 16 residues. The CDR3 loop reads CASSKRQGAMNTEAFF. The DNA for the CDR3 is TGTGCCAGCAGCAAACGGCAGGGGGCGATGAACACTGAAGCTTTCTTT.

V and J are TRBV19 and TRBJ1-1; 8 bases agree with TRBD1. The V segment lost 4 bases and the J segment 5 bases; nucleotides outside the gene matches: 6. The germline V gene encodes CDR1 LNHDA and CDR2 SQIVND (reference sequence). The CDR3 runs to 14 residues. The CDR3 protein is CASSSDRGVTEAFF. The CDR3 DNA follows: TGTGCCAGTAGTAGCGACAGGGGTGTAACTGAAGCTTTCTTT.

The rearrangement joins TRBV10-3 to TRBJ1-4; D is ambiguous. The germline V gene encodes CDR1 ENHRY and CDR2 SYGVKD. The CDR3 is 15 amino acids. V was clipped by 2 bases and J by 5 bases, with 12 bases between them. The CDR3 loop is CAISEDGSQNEKLFF. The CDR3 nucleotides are TGTGCCATCAGTGAGGATGGCAGCCAAAATGAAAAACTGTTTTTT.